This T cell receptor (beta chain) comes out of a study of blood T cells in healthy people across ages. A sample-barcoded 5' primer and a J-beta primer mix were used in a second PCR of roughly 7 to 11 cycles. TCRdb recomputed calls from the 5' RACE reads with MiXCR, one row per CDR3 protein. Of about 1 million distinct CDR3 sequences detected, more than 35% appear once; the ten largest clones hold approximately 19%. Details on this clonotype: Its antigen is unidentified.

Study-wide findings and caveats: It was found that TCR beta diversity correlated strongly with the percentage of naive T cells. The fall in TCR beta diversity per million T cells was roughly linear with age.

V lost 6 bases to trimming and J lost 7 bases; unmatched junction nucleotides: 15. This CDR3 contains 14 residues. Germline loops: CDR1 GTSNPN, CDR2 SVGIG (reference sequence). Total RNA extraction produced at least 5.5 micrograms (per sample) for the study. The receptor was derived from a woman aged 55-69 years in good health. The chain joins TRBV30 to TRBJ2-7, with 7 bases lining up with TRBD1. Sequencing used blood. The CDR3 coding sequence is TGTGCCTGCCGGCGACAGGGTTTTGCGGGTGAGCAGTACTTC. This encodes CACRRQGFAGEQYF.